This entry is about one T cell receptor beta chain. This receptor's antigen is unknown. Base quality data are lacking; no much larger clone is found one base away. The data derive from a study of shared clonotypes between healthy human individuals (dated by TCRdb to the early 2020s). Describing the broader study: The cohort included a few men and two women between 18 and 49 years of age. Per donor, three plates each were used for CD4 naive and CD4 memory, two for CD8 naive, and one for CD8 memory. The study deeply sequenced blood TCR repertoires of five healthy adults to estimate repertoire size and the extent of clonotype sharing between individuals. Different laboratories and diverse techniques were used to prepare libraries and sequence TCR repertoires, to increase sequencing depth and limit assay-specific biases. Between about 0.9 and 10 billion PBMCs per donor were obtained by leukapheresis. Broad study findings and their caveats: Higher generation probabilities were observed for clonotypes shared by all four sorted-subset donors than for non-shared clonotypes. Rarefaction of sorted-subset datasets indicated incomplete sequencing despite the large sequencing depth. The small number of donors limited the genetic and exposure-history diversity represented. Pairwise subsampling led to the expectation that sequencing depth would affect the degree of clonotype sharing among donors. Naive subsets generally had larger estimated clonotype richness than memory subsets did. Sharing across several donors was observed for around 4.8% of naive CD4, under 4% of naive CD8, 2% to 2.5% of memory CD4, and about 0.39% of memory CD8 clonotypes. Sampling was restricted to blood, and TCR repertoires in tissue are likely to differ from TCR repertoires in blood.

The donors were healthy, HIV-negative adults who had no recently reported acute infections or vaccinations. Every donor was a Caucasian adult residing in Nashville, Tennessee, USA. Magnetic negative selection was used to enrich CD4+ T cells, after which naive cells were positively selected on CD45RA and the negative fraction became the memory subset. Blood was collected by leukapheresis, and PBMCs were isolated by Ficoll-Histopaque density gradient centrifugation and then cryopreserved in liquid nitrogen vapor phase. Purity and quantity of every magnetically sorted T cell population were checked by analytical flow cytometry. Genomic DNA was isolated from every sorted fraction and measured by UV absorbance on a Nanodrop 2000c. Using the deep immunoSEQ assay, multiplex PCR amplified TCR CDR3 regions from genomic DNA. Extracted genomic DNA from each cell subset was spread evenly across all wells of several immunoSEQ 96-well plates, with each plate serving as a replicate. For sorted subsets, approximately 210 ng of genomic DNA, equivalent to 30,000 or so T cell genomes, went into each replicate PCR. Purified libraries were quantified with a Qubit 3.0 fluorometer, sized on a Bioanalyzer 2100, and re-quantified with the KAPA Library Quantification kit. Every immunoSEQ 96-well plate was sequenced on a separate single-read 150-cycle Illumina NextSeq 550 flow cell. For the original study's pipeline: Because only junctional sequences without quality scores were contained in the immunoSEQ output, filtering matching that applied to full-length reads could not be performed. Sequences were annotated with PyIR, a Python wrapper for IgBLAST v1.9, and V/J genes and CDR3 were assigned using IMGT germline references. Reads were filtered out if the reads had weak V/J assignments (E-value above 1e-6), no CDR3, stop codons, out-of-frame junctions, or ambiguous translated residues. A V3J clonotype was defined by an identical inferred V gene, J gene, and CDR3 amino acid sequence. The percentage overlap between two repertoires was calculated by dividing the number of shared unique clonotypes by the size of the smaller repertoire. Three approaches were used to assess repertoire richness: RTK rarefaction, the Chao1 estimator, and Recon v2.1 estimates of unobserved clonotypes. Generation probabilities were computed with OLGA for all TCRbeta clonotypes obtained by the gDNA method from four donors. TCRdb limited this immuneACCESS table to in-frame rearrangements with V and J called. A share of clones is missing; checked studies link under half to unresolved V genes, and the rest is unexplained. The D gene and trimming were derived from the DNA, and the V and J assignments and clone size from that table. The sample data list 190,000 or so clones, and roughly 70% of these were observed just once. The top ten clones comprise about 10% of the sample.

At the junction V is shortened by 1 base and J by 4 bases, with 5 bases in between. CDR1 DFQATT and CDR2 SNEGSKA are derived from the germline V gene (reference sequence). The CDR3 starts with the cysteine, ends with the phenylalanine, and has 11 residues. Only the CDR3 part of the read is kept: 33 bases, read in frame from the first base. Material: memory CD4+ T cells sorted from blood. The sample's cell subset or site, from its label and the paper: CD45RA-negative fraction. This receptor was taken from a man between 25 and 39 years old in good health. The chain couples TRBV20-1 to TRBJ2-7; no D gene is confidently identified. The nucleotide sequence reads as follows: TGCAGTGCTAGAGGGGTGTACGAGCAGTACTTC. The resulting protein is CSARGVYEQYF.